The T cell receptor beta chain under discussion was sequenced for a study of T-cell reconstitution after alpha-beta-depleted transplantation in children. Preparation of the TCRbeta library was carried out with unique molecular identifiers. MiXCR, run by TCRdb on the PCR reads, gives a single entry per CDR3 protein. This table has 100,000 or so distinct CDR3 sequences, 15% to 17% appearing once. By frequency in the sample, this clonotype is large. The target antigen is unknown. V gave up 6 bases and J gave up 5 bases; unmatched junction bases: 13. The CDR3 consists of 16 residues. Germline loops: CDR1 MNHEY, CDR2 SVGAGI. Study-wide results and limits: About two months after transplant, alpha-beta T cells reportedly came from several hundred expanded graft clones.

The origin of this receptor is a male patient under 10 years old who had a stem cell transplant for acute lymphoblastic leukemia, so the T cells may come from the graft donor. Sequences were derived from PBMCs, mostly from graft donor cells, sampled 180 days after TCRalphabeta/CD19-depleted stem cell transplant. The V call is TRBV6-5, the J call TRBJ2-7, with TRBD2 identical over 10 bases. For the CDR3, the DNA is TGTGCCAGCAGCCCCGAAAGCGGGAGGGCCTCGGACGAGCAGTACTTC. Protein sequence: CASSPESGRASDEQYF.